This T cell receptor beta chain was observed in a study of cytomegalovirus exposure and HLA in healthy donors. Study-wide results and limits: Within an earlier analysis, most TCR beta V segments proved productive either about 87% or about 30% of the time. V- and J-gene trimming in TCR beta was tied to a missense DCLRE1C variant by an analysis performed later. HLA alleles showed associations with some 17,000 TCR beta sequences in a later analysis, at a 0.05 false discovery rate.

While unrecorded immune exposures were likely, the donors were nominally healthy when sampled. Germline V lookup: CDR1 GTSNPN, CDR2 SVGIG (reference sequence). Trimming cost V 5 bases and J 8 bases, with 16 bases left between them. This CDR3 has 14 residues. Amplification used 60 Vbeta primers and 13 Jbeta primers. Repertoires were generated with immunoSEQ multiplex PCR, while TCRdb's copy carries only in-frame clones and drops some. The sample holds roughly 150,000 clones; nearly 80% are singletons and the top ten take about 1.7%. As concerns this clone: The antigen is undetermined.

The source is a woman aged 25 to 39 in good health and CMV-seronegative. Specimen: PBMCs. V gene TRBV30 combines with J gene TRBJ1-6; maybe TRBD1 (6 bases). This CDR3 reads CAWEPGHGYSPLHF. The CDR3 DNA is TGTGCCTGGGAACCGGGACACGGGTATTCACCCCTCCACTTT.